The 20 T cell receptor beta chains in this list originate from one sample, sequenced in a study of long-term antiretroviral therapy in people with HIV (dated by TCRdb to 2022 to 2024). The immunoSEQ hsTCRB v3.0 assay was used at survey level resolution to sequence the TRB variable region. In TCRdb, the immuneACCESS table is reduced to in-frame sequences with V and J assigned. These tables do not hold every clone; where another copy was compared, an unresolved V gene accounts for under half, and the others remain unexplained. In all, the sample holds tens of thousands of clones, and around 85% of those were seen once. Of the sample, about 5.7% is held by the ten largest clones. This material consisted of unsorted PBMCs, taken 3.1 years after starting antiretroviral therapy. These receptors came from a woman aged 45-59 years with HIV.

The genes are TRBV19 and TRBJ1-2; D is uncertain. With 5 bases removed from V and 6 bases from J, the gap between germline ends came to 16 bases. CDR1 and CDR2 (germline): LNHDA, SQIVND (reference sequence). The CDR3 is 14 residues long. CDR3 amino acids: CASSLRVVTDGYTF. The CDR3 DNA reads as TGTGCCAGTAGTCTGAGGGTGGTTACGGATGGCTACACCTTC.

The chain joins TRBV4-1 to TRBJ2-5, with D perhaps TRBD2 (6 bases). In germline, CDR1 is MGHRA, CDR2 YSYEKL. V was pared by 3 bases and J by 5 bases, with 7 bases between. The CDR3 extends over 12 amino acids. CDR3 amino acids: CASSQGRETQYF. CDR3 DNA: TGCGCCAGCAGCCAGGGGAGGGAGACCCAGTACTTC.

In its sample, this clone was seen once. This sequence joins TRBV30 and TRBJ1-1; possible D gene TRBD1, 6 bases. With 0 bases removed from V and 6 bases from J, the gap between germline ends came to 14 bases. The CDR3 spans 14 residues. Germline CDR1 reads GTSNPN; CDR2 reads SVGIG (reference sequence). The CDR3 sequence: CAWSVQGSVSEAFF. The CDR3 coding sequence is TGTGCCTGGAGTGTACAGGGTAGTGTCTCTGAAGCTTTCTTT. Filled out from reference TRBV30 and TRBJ1-1, the complete variable domain reads SQTIHQWPATLVQPVGSPLSLECTVEGTSNPNLYWYRQAAGRGLQLLFYSVGIGQISSEVPQNLSASRPQDRQFILSSKKLLLSDSGFYLCAWSVQGSVSEAFFGQGTRLTVV.

The chain is built from TRBV4-1 and TRBJ2-5, with D perhaps matching TRBD1 or TRBD2 (5 bases each). Germline CDR1 MGHRA, CDR2 YSYEKL. This CDR3 is built from 14 residues. Trimming shortened V by 0 bases and J by 2 bases, and 7 bases separated the two germline ends. The CDR3 sequence is CASSQEGTQETQYF. In DNA, the CDR3 is TGCGCCAGCAGCCAAGAGGGGACGCAAGAGACCCAGTACTTC.

The chain combines TRBV25-1 with TRBJ1-4, with a tentative D call TRBD1 (6 bases). The CDR3 extends over 16 amino acids. Germline V CDR1 and CDR2: MGHDK, SYGVNS. V lost 1 base, J lost 0 bases, and 9 bases lay in between. CDR3 loop: CASSESRGPTNEKLFF. The CDR3 nucleotides are TGTGCCAGCAGTGAATCCAGGGGTCCAACTAATGAAAAACTGTTTTTT.

The count of this clone is one. The chain joins TRBV7-8 to TRBJ1-1, with unresolved D. V shed 0 bases and J shed 0 bases, with 14 bases lying between them. CDR1 SGHVS and CDR2 FQNEAQ come from the germline V gene. The CDR3 is 17 residues long. The CDR3 sequence: CASSLAFQPTMNTEAFF. DNA of the CDR3: TGTGCCAGCAGCTTAGCGTTTCAACCCACCATGAACACTGAAGCTTTCTTT.

V usage is TRBV5-1 and J usage is TRBJ2-4; D unresolved. Trimming removed 0 bases at V and 0 bases at J, with 7 bases between. This CDR3 is built from 15 residues. Germline CDR1 SGHRS, CDR2 YFSETQ. This chain's CDR3 is CASSLDLLAKNIQYF. Here the CDR3 DNA reads TGCGCCAGCAGCTTGGATCTTCTAGCCAAAAACATTCAGTACTTC.

The chain links TRBV7-9 to TRBJ1-2, with D unclear. The V end lost 0 bases, the J end lost 8 bases, and 16 bases lay between the germline ends. The CDR3 contains 15 residues. Germline lookup yields CDR1 SEHNR and CDR2 FQNEAQ (reference sequence). The CDR3 sequence is CASSLANQVIWGYTF. For the CDR3, the DNA is TGTGCCAGCAGCTTAGCCAACCAGGTCATCTGGGGCTACACCTTC.

This clone showed up just a few times. The chain employs TRBV27 and TRBJ1-5, with 8 nucleotides matching TRBD1. CDR1 and CDR2 from the germline V gene are MNHEY and SMNVEV (reference sequence). V lost 3 bases, J lost 3 bases, and 7 bases stayed unmatched. The CDR3 extends over 16 amino acids. The CDR3 DNA follows: TGTGCCAGCAGTTTTATTGGACAGGGTCCCAATCAGCCCCAGCATTTT. It codes for CASSFIGQGPNQPQHF.

This chain connects TRBV10-3 to TRBJ1-5; D unclear. The CDR3 loop spans 15 amino acids. V was clipped by 6 bases and J by 0 bases, with 12 bases between them. Germline V CDR1 and CDR2: ENHRY, SYGVKD. The DNA for the CDR3 is TGTGCCATCAGCGAGGCAGGTTCTAGCAATCAGCCCCAGCATTTT. The encoded protein is CAISEAGSSNQPQHF.

V usage is TRBV27 and J usage is TRBJ1-6; 8 bases are a match to TRBD1. The J segment lost 7 bases and the V segment lost 6 bases, leaving 14 bases of the junction unmatched. The CDR3 has 17 residues. Looked up from germline, CDR1 is MNHEY and CDR2 is SMNVEV (reference sequence). CDR3 coding DNA: TGTGCCAGCAGCAACCCCGGACAGGGCTCTCGGAATTCACCCCTCCACTTT. Protein product: CASSNPGQGSRNSPLHF.

Written as DNA, the CDR3 is TGTGCCTGGAGTGTAGTCGCCCCCGGGGTCGAGCAGTACTTC. It is translated as CAWSVVAPGVEQYF. The rearrangement links TRBV30 to TRBJ2-7, with D tentatively TRBD2 (5 bases). Germline lookup yields CDR1 GTSNPN and CDR2 SVGIG (reference sequence). V lost 0 bases and J lost 6, with 15 bases in between. The CDR3 is 14 amino acids.

A single count supports this clone. The rearrangement links TRBV10-3 to TRBJ2-5, with 9 bases identical to TRBD1. The J call may be faulty, since TRBJ2-7 better matches the DNA end. The CDR3 consists of 15 residues. Germline loops: CDR1 ENHRY, CDR2 SYGVKD. This CDR3 reads CAISALDRGGYEQYF. The CDR3 DNA follows: TGTGCCATCAGTGCGCTGGACAGGGGTGGTTACGAGCAGTACTTC.

The chain couples TRBV6-5 to TRBJ2-1, with TRBD1 as a possible D gene (7 bases). CDR1 is MNHEY, CDR2 SVGAGI, per germline. The CDR3 extends over 14 amino acids. Trimming took off 4 bases at V and 7 bases at J, with 14 bases between the two ends. The CDR3 is CASSSPTGRNEQFF. The CDR3 region has the DNA TGTGCCAGCAGTTCCCCGACAGGGAGGAATGAGCAGTTCTTC.

J is TRBJ1-6 and V is TRBV7-2; 9 bases are shared with TRBD1. The ends lost 2 bases at V and 7 bases at J; junction bases unmatched: 15. This CDR3 is 19 amino acids long. Germline V gene lookup returns CDR1 SGHTA and CDR2 FQGNSA. CDR3 sequence reads: CASSLLPSFGTGLNSPLHF. DNA for the CDR3: TGTGCCAGCAGCTTACTGCCAAGTTTTGGGACAGGGCTAAATTCACCCCTCCACTTT.

This clone was seen once. The chain employs TRBV5-1 and TRBJ2-5, with D perhaps TRBD1 or TRBD2 (5 bases each). Trimming cost V 3 bases and J 1 base, with 10 bases left between them. The CDR3 loop spans 14 amino acids. CDR1 SGHRS and CDR2 YFSETQ come from the germline V gene. The CDR3 sequence: CASSSGRAQETQYF. The CDR3 DNA reads TGCGCCAGCAGCTCGGGACGGGCCCAAGAGACCCAGTACTTC.

The rearrangement uses TRBV2 and TRBJ1-5; a weak D match, TRBD1 (5 bases). With 4 bases removed from V and 5 bases from J, the gap between germline ends came to 9 bases. CDR3 length: 13 residues. Germline CDR1 reads SNHLY; CDR2 reads FYNNEI. The CDR3: CASSAGRYQPQHF. The CDR3 DNA is TGTGCCAGCAGTGCGGGGCGGTATCAGCCCCAGCATTTT.

The V and J genes are TRBV6-5 and TRBJ2-6; D unclear. V was cut by 7 bases and J by 0 bases, with 10 bases left in between. This CDR3 spans 15 amino acids. Germline CDR1 MNHEY, CDR2 SVGAGI. Here the CDR3 reads CASMGWDSGANVLTF. CDR3 DNA sequence: TGTGCCAGCATGGGTTGGGACTCTGGGGCCAACGTCCTGACTTTC.

In this sample, this clone turned up once. The gene calls are TRBV5-6 and TRBJ2-4, with 7 nucleotides matching TRBD1. The CDR3 spans 14 residues. Germline lookup yields CDR1 SGHDT and CDR2 YYEEEE. With 4 bases clipped from V and 4 bases from J, the junction kept 5 bases outside the gene matches. CDR3 sequence: CASSPRDSKNIQYF. In nucleotides, the CDR3 is TGTGCCAGCAGCCCACGGGACAGTAAAAACATTCAGTACTTC.

CDR3 in amino acids: CASSFYTNEQFF. The CDR3 region has the DNA TGCGCCAGCAGCTTTTATACGAATGAGCAGTTCTTC. This chain joins TRBV5-1 and TRBJ2-1; no reliable D call. The ends were cut back, 2 bases at V and 7 bases at J, with 7 bases in the middle. The CDR3 length is 12 residues. Per the germline V gene, CDR1 is SGHRS and CDR2 is YFSETQ.